This TCR beta chain was obtained from a study of regulatory and conventional T cells in RAG deficiency. Study results and caveats: Shorter CDR3s in all patient subsets; >75% Treg-Tconv overlap in Omenn. RAG-deficient patients showed markedly lower Shannon entropy and higher Simpson indices than control T-cell subsets.

The sorted conventional CD4+ T cells were CD25-low and CD127-high, with genomic DNA sequenced. Libraries were prepared by immunoSEQ multiplex PCR; TCRdb keeps only in-frame clonotypes and omits some of them. The table includes about 29,000 clones, over 90% detected once. The germline V gene encodes CDR1 MNHEY and CDR2 SVGAGI. The CDR3 has 13 amino acids. V was trimmed by 11 bases and J by 8 bases, leaving 21 bases between them. Regarding this clone: Its matching antigen is unknown.

Separately, the same data were catalogued under a study of regulatory T cells. That work states: Primers: 52 TRBV forward and 13 TRBJ reverse.

This chain connects TRBV6-5 to TRBJ1-2, with D possibly TRBD1 on 6 matching bases. Specimen: CD25- CD4+ T cells sorted from blood. The source of this sequence is a human donor in good health. CDR3 loop: CAGGGDPRRGYTF. The CDR3 DNA reads as TGTGCCGGAGGGGGGGACCCTAGAAGGGGCTACACCTTC.